A single sample gave rise to the 17 T cell receptor beta chains below, sequenced in a study of T cell responses to AZD1222 COVID-19 vaccine. The protocol was immunoSEQ multiplex PCR, while the TCRdb copy is restricted to in-frame clones and leaves out a portion. The sample lists about 76,000 clones; 60% to 85% were seen once. Sequencing was performed on peripheral blood, taken 28 days after the second dose of the MenACWY control vaccine. These receptors were taken from an adult who received the MenACWY meningococcal vaccine as a control.

The chain has TRBV6-5 and TRBJ1-5; 7 nucleotides match TRBD1. The CDR3 has 13 amino acids. The trim removed 6 bases at V and 4 bases at J, leaving 3 bases unmatched. From germline, CDR1 is MNHEY and CDR2 SVGAGI. CDR3 amino acids: CASRPGGNQPQHF. The DNA of the CDR3 is TGTGCCAGCAGACCAGGGGGTAATCAGCCCCAGCATTTT.

J is TRBJ2-7 and V is TRBV7-6; tentative D call: TRBD1 (5 bases). Deletions cut 1 base from V and 3 bases from J, with 13 bases between. The CDR3 is made up of 15 amino acids. CDR1 is SGHVS and CDR2 is FNYEAQ in the germline V gene. CDR3 nucleotides: TGTGCCAGCAGCTTAGGGGTAGGGGCCCTCTACGAGCAGTACTTC. Translating gives CASSLGVGALYEQYF.

The V call is TRBV9, the J call TRBJ2-1; 10 nucleotides agree with TRBD2. This CDR3 has 16 residues. Germline trimming cut 0 bases from V and 4 bases from J; bases unmatched to any gene: 4. Germline V gene sequence: CDR1 SGDLS, CDR2 YYNGEE. DNA of the CDR3: TGTGCCAGCAGCGTAGCGCTAGCGGGAGTATACAATGAGCAGTTCTTC. Its translation: CASSVALAGVYNEQFF.

This chain links TRBV18 with TRBJ1-2; 7 bases are a match to TRBD1. This CDR3 is 17 amino acids long. V lost 3 bases to trimming and J lost 4 bases; unmatched junction nucleotides: 14. Germline V gene lookup returns CDR1 KGHSH and CDR2 LQKENI. The CDR3 DNA reads TGTGCCAGCTCACCGGACCAGTTCGAGGGGGCGATCTATGGCTACACCTTC. Its translation is CASSPDQFEGAIYGYTF.

This clone has at least ten counts. The chain carries TRBV29-1 and TRBJ2-1; possibly TRBD2 for D (5 bases). The CDR3 consists of 16 residues. V lost 0 bases and J lost 6, with 18 bases in between. CDR1 and CDR2 (germline): SQVTM, ANQGSEA. The CDR3 region has the DNA TGCAGCGTTGAAGATGATTCTCGGACTGCACTCAATGAGCAGTTCTTC. Protein product: CSVEDDSRTALNEQFF.

The chain combines TRBV28 with TRBJ1-5; D perhaps matches TRBD1 (5 bases). The CDR3 has 14 residues. The V end lost 6 bases, the J end lost 4 bases, and 13 bases lay between the germline ends. Germline values: CDR1 MDHEN, CDR2 SYDVKM. CDR3 sequence: CASRPQGTNQPQHF. Written as DNA, the CDR3 is TGTGCCAGCAGGCCCCAGGGTACGAATCAGCCCCAGCATTTT.

The chain's CDR3 is CASRPNTEAFF. CDR3 nucleotide sequence: TGTGCCAGCAGGCCGAACACTGAAGCTTTCTTT. The V and J genes are TRBV2 and TRBJ1-1, with D unresolved. Trimming removed 6 bases at V and 1 base at J, with 3 bases between. The germline V gene encodes CDR1 SNHLY and CDR2 FYNNEI. The CDR3 is 11 residues long.

The chain links TRBV5-8 to TRBJ2-2, with 15 bases fitting TRBD2. CDR1 and CDR2 (germline): SGHTS, YDEGEE. This CDR3 is built from 18 residues. Trimming removed 4 bases from V and 7 bases from J; junction bases left unmatched: 11. Here the CDR3 DNA reads TGTGCCAGCAGCCTCAGAGGACTAGCGGGAGGGATTTACGGGGAGCTGTTTTTT. Its translation: CASSLRGLAGGIYGELFF.

This clone has more than one count but fewer than ten. The chain uses TRBV10-3 and TRBJ2-1; no definite D call. V lost 0 bases to trimming and J lost 0 bases, with 6 bases between them. Germline V CDR1 and CDR2: ENHRY, SYGVKD. The CDR3 contains 15 residues. Here the CDR3 reads CAISESLSSYNEQFF. The CDR3 DNA follows: TGTGCCATCAGTGAGTCGCTAAGCTCCTACAATGAGCAGTTCTTC.

This chain links TRBV2 with TRBJ2-7; 7 nucleotides match TRBD1. The V gene's germline CDR1 is SNHLY and CDR2 FYNNEI. With V trimmed by 5 bases and J by 3 bases, 4 bases remained unmatched. This CDR3 spans 13 amino acids. DNA for the CDR3: TGTGCCAGCAGTCAGGGGGTAAACTACGAGCAGTACTTC. This gives the protein CASSQGVNYEQYF.

This clone was seen only once. V and J are TRBV12-3 or TRBV12-4 and TRBJ1-2; D remains unclear. The CDR3 consists of 12 residues. V was trimmed by 6 bases and J by 4 bases, leaving 9 bases between them. CDR3 bases: TGTGCCAGCAGAGGAGAAACCTATGGCTACACCTTC. Amino acid sequence: CASRGETYGYTF.

V and J are TRBV3-1 (or the pseudogene TRBV3-2) and TRBJ2-7, with 14 positions matching TRBD2. V dropped 0 bases and J dropped 2; count of bases not matched to a gene: 6. The length of the CDR3 is 18 residues. Per germline, CDR1 LGHDT and CDR2 YNNKEL (reference sequence). The CDR3 reads CASSQDHRTSGRTYEQYF. CDR3 DNA sequence: TGTGCCAGCAGCCAAGATCACAGGACTAGCGGGAGGACCTACGAGCAGTACTTC.

This clone has a handful of counts. The CDR3 nucleotides are TGTGCCAGCAGCCTCAGGCTGCTCTATGGCTACACCTTC. This codes for CASSLRLLYGYTF. The chain recombines TRBV3-1 (or the pseudogene TRBV3-2) with TRBJ1-2; no firm D call. The V and J ends lost 4 bases and 4 bases respectively, with 10 bases between them. The CDR3 sequence is 13 residues long. CDR1 LGHDT and CDR2 YNNKEL come from the germline V gene (reference sequence).

This clone was recorded once. The chain couples TRBV9 to TRBJ2-2, with D tentatively TRBD2 (5 bases). Trimming removed 0 bases at V and 7 bases at J, with 19 bases between. Germline CDR1 SGDLS, CDR2 YYNGEE. The CDR3 length is 17 residues. The CDR3 DNA reads as TGTGCCAGCAGCGTAGAGAGTCGGCCGGGCGGAGGCGGGGAGCTGTTTTTT. Amino acids: CASSVESRPGGGGELFF.

V is TRBV4-2 and J is TRBJ2-5; tentative D call: TRBD1 (6 bases). The CDR3 covers 16 residues. Germline CDR1 reads LGHNA; CDR2 reads YNFKEQ. V was trimmed by 2 bases and J by 5 bases, leaving 18 bases between them. CDR3 nucleotide sequence: TGTGCCAGCAGCCAATCCCGGAGCAGGGGATCGGAGACCCAGTACTTC. Its protein is CASSQSRSRGSETQYF.

The table lists this clone with a few counts. The chain uses TRBV30 and TRBJ1-1; the D gene is possibly TRBD1 (5 bases). This CDR3 is built from 11 residues. V shed 5 bases and J shed 8 bases, with 12 bases lying between them. CDR1 is GTSNPN and CDR2 is SVGIG in the germline V gene (reference sequence). CDR3 loop: CAWGEGLEAFF. DNA for the CDR3: TGTGCCTGGGGGGAGGGGCTGGAAGCTTTCTTT.

The chain uses TRBV4-2 and TRBJ2-1; D call uncertain. The CDR3 extends over 15 amino acids. The V end lost 1 base, the J end lost 7 bases, and 14 bases lay between the germline ends. Germline-derived CDR1 and CDR2 are LGHNA and YNFKEQ. The CDR3 DNA reads TGTGCCAGCAGCCAAGTAGGTACCTACCAAAATGAGCAGTTCTTC. It encodes CASSQVGTYQNEQFF.